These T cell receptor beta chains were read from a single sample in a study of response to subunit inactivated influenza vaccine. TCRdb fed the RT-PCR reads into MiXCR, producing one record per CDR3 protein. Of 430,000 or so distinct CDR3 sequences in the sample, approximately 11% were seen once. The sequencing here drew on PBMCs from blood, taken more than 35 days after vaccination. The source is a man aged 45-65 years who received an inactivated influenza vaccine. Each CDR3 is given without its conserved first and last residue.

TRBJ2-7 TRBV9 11 ASSGNPSGEQY
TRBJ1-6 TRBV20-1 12 SAPTQRVNSPLH
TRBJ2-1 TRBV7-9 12 ASSLDSGARVRF
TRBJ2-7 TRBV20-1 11 SANRDRAYEQY
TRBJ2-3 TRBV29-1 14 SVGFLASSLADTQY
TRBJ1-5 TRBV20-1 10 SAGTGRKPQH
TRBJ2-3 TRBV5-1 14 ASSFRGAQGTDTQY
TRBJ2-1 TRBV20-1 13 SAKTARASYNEQF
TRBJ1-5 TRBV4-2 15 ASIQDGATDGNQPQH
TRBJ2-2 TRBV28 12 ASTFYRVAGELF
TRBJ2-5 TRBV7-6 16 ASSLAWTGLVIAETQY
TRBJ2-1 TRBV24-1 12 ATSDRLAGGPQF
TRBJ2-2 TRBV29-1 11 SVALSNTGELF
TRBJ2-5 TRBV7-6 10 ASSRLWETQY
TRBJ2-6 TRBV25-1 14 ASSGQGLSGANVLT
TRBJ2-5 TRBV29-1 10 SVAAPGGTQY
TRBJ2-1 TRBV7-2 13 ASSGGLAGGGEQF
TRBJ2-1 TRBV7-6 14 ASSLVGSGVYNEQF
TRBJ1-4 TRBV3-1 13 ASSQAGTASEKLF
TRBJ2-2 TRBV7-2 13 ASSTQRRNTGELF
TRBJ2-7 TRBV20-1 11 RSQGGLIDEQY
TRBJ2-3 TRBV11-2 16 ASSAGTGQGVGWDTQY
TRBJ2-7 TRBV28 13 ASSLGGTGFYEQY
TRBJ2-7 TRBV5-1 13 ASSLDSRGSGEQY
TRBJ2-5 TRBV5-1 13 ASRTFGLSQETQY
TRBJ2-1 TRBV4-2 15 ASSQGDWQGRDNEQF
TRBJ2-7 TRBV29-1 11 SVEFRLGYEQY
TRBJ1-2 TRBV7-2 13 ASSSAGRGSYGYT
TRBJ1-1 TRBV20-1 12 SARDPRAGAEAF
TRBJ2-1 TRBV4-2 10 ASSHPYGEQF
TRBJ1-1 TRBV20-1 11 SADLGQGISAF
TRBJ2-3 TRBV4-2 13 ASSQNSGGTDTQY
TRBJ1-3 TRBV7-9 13 ASSFRGRYVDTIY
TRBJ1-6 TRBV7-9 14 ASSLGTGTSNSPLH
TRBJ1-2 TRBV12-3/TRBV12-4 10 ASSFGTDLYT